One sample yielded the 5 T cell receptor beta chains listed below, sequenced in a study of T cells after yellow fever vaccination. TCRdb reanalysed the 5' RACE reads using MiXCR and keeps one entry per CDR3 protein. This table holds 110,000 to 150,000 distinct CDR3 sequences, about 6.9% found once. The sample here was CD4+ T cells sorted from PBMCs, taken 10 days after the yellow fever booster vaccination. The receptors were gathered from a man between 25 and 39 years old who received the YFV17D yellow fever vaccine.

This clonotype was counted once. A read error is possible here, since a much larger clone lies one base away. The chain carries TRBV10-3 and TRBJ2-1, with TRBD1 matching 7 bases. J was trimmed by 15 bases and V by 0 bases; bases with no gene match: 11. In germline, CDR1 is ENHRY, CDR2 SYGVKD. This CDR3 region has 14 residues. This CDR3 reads CAISESQGRGSLFF. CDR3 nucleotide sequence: TGTGCCATCAGTGAGTCCCAGGGCAGGGGGAGTCTGTTCTTC.

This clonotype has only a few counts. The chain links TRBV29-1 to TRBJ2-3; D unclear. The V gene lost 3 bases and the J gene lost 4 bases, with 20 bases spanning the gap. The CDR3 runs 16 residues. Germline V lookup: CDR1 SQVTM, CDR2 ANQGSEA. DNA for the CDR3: TGCAGCGTTGATCCGCCTGGGTGGGGAAGTTCAGATACGCAGTATTTT. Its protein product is CSVDPPGWGSSDTQYF.

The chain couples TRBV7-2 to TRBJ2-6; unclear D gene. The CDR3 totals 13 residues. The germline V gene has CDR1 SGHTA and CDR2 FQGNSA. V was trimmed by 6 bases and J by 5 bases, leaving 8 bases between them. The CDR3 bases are TGTGCCAGCAGTCCGGCTAGGGCCAACGTCCTGACTTTC. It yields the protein CASSPARANVLTF.

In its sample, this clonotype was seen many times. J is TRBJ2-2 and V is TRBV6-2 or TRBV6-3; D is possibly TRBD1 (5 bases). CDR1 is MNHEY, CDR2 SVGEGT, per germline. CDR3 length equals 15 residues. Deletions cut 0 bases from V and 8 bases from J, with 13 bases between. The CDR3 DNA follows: TGTGCCAGCAGTTACTCTGACAGAGCTAGGGGGGAGCTGTTTTTT. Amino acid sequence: CASSYSDRARGELFF.

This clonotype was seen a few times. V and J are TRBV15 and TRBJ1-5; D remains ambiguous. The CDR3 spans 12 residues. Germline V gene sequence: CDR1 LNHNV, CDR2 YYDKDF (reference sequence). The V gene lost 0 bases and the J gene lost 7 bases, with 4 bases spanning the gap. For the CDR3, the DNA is TGTGCCACCAGCAGAGATACGCAGCCCCAGCATTTT. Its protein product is CATSRDTQPQHF.